The subject of this entry is one T cell receptor (beta chain). The target antigen is unknown. CDR3 length: 13 residues. The V gene's germline CDR1 is SEHNR and CDR2 FQNEAQ (reference sequence). Trimming took off 5 bases at V and 6 bases at J, with 11 bases between the two ends. A second roughly 7 to 11 cycle PCR used barcoded and J-beta primers. One entry per CDR3 protein, called by TCRdb with MiXCR from the 5' RACE reads. The sample has roughly 2 million distinct CDR3 sequences; roughly 50% are singletons. The data originate from a study of blood T cells in healthy people across ages. Whole-study results and caveats: Naive T cell percentage showed a strong correlation with TCR beta diversity.

The specimen sequenced was blood. This clonotype was sampled from a woman aged 40-49 years in good health. The chain couples TRBV7-9 to TRBJ2-4; D ambiguous. The CDR3 region is CASSQTDLNIQYF. CDR3 sequence (DNA): TGTGCCAGCAGCCAAACGGACCTAAACATTCAGTACTTC. Complete variable domain (other parts from reference TRBV7-9 and TRBJ2-4): DTGVSQNPRHKITKRGQNVTFRCDPISEHNRLYWYRQTLGQGPEFLTYFQNEAQLEKSRLLSDRFSAERPKGSFSTLEIQRTEQGDSAMYLCASSQTDLNIQYFGAGTRLSVL.